A single T cell receptor (beta chain) is shown here with its context. The record originates from a study of technical replicates of blood from several donors. Generated by immunoSEQ multiplex PCR, the TCRdb table keeps only in-frame clones and is missing some. The data contain about 79,000 clones, around 92% of them singletons. The TCR originated in a human donor in good health. Some clones in this sample may be carry-over from other donors' samples. Sequencing was carried out using T cells isolated from PBMCs.

The CDR3 bases are TGTGCCAGCAGCGCGAGCGGGAGATCGGGTGGGGAGCAGTACTTC. Translating gives CASSASGRSGGEQYF. V is TRBV9 and J is TRBJ2-7; TRBD2 matches at 8 bases. CDR3 length: 15 residues. The trim removed 3 bases at V and 7 bases at J, leaving 12 bases unmatched. Germline assignment: CDR1 SGDLS and CDR2 YYNGEE.